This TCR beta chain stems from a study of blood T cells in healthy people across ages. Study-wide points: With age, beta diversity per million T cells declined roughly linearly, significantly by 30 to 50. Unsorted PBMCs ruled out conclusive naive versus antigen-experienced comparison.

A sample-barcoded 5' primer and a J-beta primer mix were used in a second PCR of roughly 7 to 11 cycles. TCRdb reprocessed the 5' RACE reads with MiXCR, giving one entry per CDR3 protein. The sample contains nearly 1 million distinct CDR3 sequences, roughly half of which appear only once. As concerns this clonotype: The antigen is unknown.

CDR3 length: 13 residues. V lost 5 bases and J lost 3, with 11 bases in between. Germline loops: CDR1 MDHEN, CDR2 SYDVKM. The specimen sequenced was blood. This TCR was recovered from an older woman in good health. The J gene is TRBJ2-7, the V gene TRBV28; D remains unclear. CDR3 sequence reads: CASSVSRYYEQYF. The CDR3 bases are TGTGCCAGCAGTGTTAGCAGGTACTACGAGCAGTACTTC.